This T cell receptor beta chain is from a study of cytomegalovirus exposure and HLA in healthy donors. In the study overall: Approximately 180 million T cells yielded over 90 million unique TCR beta sequences in earlier analysis. Study-level points and caveats: Trimming of TCR beta V- and J-genes showed a link, identified in a later analysis, to a missense DCLRE1C variant.

Regarding this clone: Its matching antigen is unknown.

The V and J ends lost 5 bases and 0 bases respectively, with 10 bases between them. The CDR3 runs to 14 residues. CDR1 SNHLY and CDR2 FYNNEI come from the germline V gene. Vbeta (60) and Jbeta (13) primers were used in the PCR. The data were produced by immunoSEQ multiplex PCR, yet TCRdb's version contains in-frame clones alone and is incomplete. In the table there are about 160,000 clones, 70% to 80% of which are singletons. This chain links TRBV2 with TRBJ1-1, with D unresolved. The sequenced sample was PBMCs. The source of this sequence is a man between 60 and 75 years old in good health and CMV-seronegative. The CDR3 here is CASSKYGVNTEAFF. The CDR3 region has the DNA TGTGCCAGCAGTAAGTACGGGGTGAACACTGAAGCTTTCTTT. Supplemented by reference TRBV2 and TRBJ1-1, the full variable domain reads EPEVTQTPSHQVTQMGQEVILRCVPISNHLYFYWYRQILGQKVEFLVSFYNNEISEKSEIFDDQFSVERPDGSNFTLKIRSTKLEDSAMYFCASSKYGVNTEAFFGQGTRLTVV.